The sequence of this T cell receptor (beta chain) was determined in a study of technical replicates of blood from a few donors. Profiling relied on immunoSEQ multiplex PCR, and the TCRdb table lists in-frame clones only, not all of them. The data hold about 98,000 clones, with approximately 96% observed a single time. This TCR was recovered from a human donor in good health. Sequencing input: T cells isolated from PBMCs.

CDR3 region: CASRGPGNTIYF. Written as DNA, the CDR3 is TGTGCCAGCAGGGGGCCTGGAAACACCATATATTTT. The chain couples TRBV25-1 to TRBJ1-3; perhaps TRBD1 as D (5 bases). The V gene lost 6 bases and the J gene lost 2 bases, with 5 bases spanning the gap. This CDR3 region has 12 residues. Germline V gene sequence: CDR1 MGHDK, CDR2 SYGVNS. The entire variable domain, with the rest obtained from reference TRBV25-1 and TRBJ1-3, is as follows: EADIYQTPRYLVIGTGKKITLECSQTMGHDKMYWYQQDPGMELHLIHYSYGVNSTEKGDLSSESTVSRIRTEHFPLTLESARPSHTSQYLCASRGPGNTIYFGEGSWLTVV.